These 22 T cell receptor beta chains were all obtained from the same sample, sequenced in a study of T cells after yellow fever vaccination. Using its own MiXCR run on the 5' RACE reads, TCRdb lists one record per CDR3 protein. Among some 100,000 distinct CDR3 sequences listed, more than 7.5% were seen once. Sequencing used CD8+ T cells not binding an NS4B(214-222) dextramer, sorted from PBMCs, obtained roughly 14 days after the first yellow fever vaccination. These receptors were obtained from a young man who received the YFV17D yellow fever vaccine.

The chain is built from TRBV7-9 and TRBJ2-3, with 7 bases aligning to TRBD2. Germline CDR1 reads SEHNR; CDR2 reads FQNEAQ (reference sequence). V was clipped by 4 bases and J by 1 base; unmatched bases: 5. The CDR3 consists of 15 residues. The CDR3 region is CASSSSGTRTDTQYF. In nucleotides, the CDR3 is TGTGCCAGCAGCTCAAGCGGGACCCGCACAGATACGCAGTATTTT.

The rearrangement joins TRBV6-5 to TRBJ1-4; TRBD1 aligns across 7 bases. CDR3 size: 16 residues. After removal of 4 bases from V and 0 bases from J, the junction contained 5 bases not matched to a gene. Germline CDR1 and CDR2: MNHEY and SVGAGI. CDR3 bases: TGTGCCAGCAGTTTCCAACAGGGGTCAACTAATGAAAAACTGTTTTTT. Its protein product is CASSFQQGSTNEKLFF.

V usage is TRBV6-2 or TRBV6-3 and J usage is TRBJ1-1; no clear D. Germline CDR1 and CDR2: MNHEY and SVGEGT. The CDR3 has 13 amino acids. V dropped 0 bases and J dropped 7 bases, with 9 bases sitting between them. For the CDR3, the DNA is TGTGCCAGCAGTTACTCGCGGGCATTTGAAGCTTTCTTT. The encoded protein is CASSYSRAFEAFF.

This sequence joins TRBV5-6 and TRBJ2-7; D tentatively fits TRBD1 or TRBD2 (5 bases each). The germline V gene encodes CDR1 SGHDT and CDR2 YYEEEE. CDR3 length equals 16 residues. V was cut by 4 bases and J by 5 bases, with 22 bases left in between. CDR3 sequence: CASSGGRDRRINEQYF. As DNA, the CDR3 is TGTGCCAGCAGCGGCGGCCGGGACCGGCGAATCAACGAGCAGTACTTC.

The table lists this clonotype with many counts. The chain recombines TRBV12-3 or TRBV12-4 with TRBJ2-3; tentative D call: TRBD2 (6 bases). Trimming removed 5 bases at V and 2 bases at J, with 11 bases between. This CDR3 has 14 residues. The CDR3 region has the DNA TGTGCCAGCAGTCCTAGGGACTCCACAGATACGCAGTATTTT. Protein sequence: CASSPRDSTDTQYF.

This clonotype was seen a handful of times. The V and J genes are TRBV2 and TRBJ2-5; possible D gene TRBD2, 5 bases. Between the trimmed V and J ends, which lost 10 bases and 5 bases, there was a span of 11 bases. The germline CDR1 and CDR2 sequences are SNHLY and FYNNEI. This CDR3 spans 11 amino acids. This chain's CDR3 is CAIRTGETQYF. The CDR3 DNA reads TGTGCCATTCGGACTGGGGAGACCCAGTACTTC.

Ten or more counts support this clonotype. The J gene is TRBJ1-2, the V gene TRBV5-1; D call uncertain. The CDR3 spans 14 residues. Trimming removed 4 bases from V and 2 bases from J, with 12 bases in between. Germline V lookup: CDR1 SGHRS, CDR2 YFSETQ. The CDR3: CASSQTTQNYGYTF. CDR3 nucleotides: TGCGCCAGCAGCCAAACGACACAAAACTATGGCTACACCTTC.

CDR3 in DNA: TGTGCCAGCAGTCGGGGGTTCCAGGCTGAAGCTTTCTTT. It encodes CASSRGFQAEAFF. The chain uses TRBV12-3 or TRBV12-4 and TRBJ1-1, with a possible D match to TRBD1 (5 bases). This CDR3 spans 13 amino acids. Trimming shortened V by 5 bases and J by 6 bases, and 13 bases separated the two germline ends.

This chain joins TRBV2 and TRBJ1-4; D not certain. The CDR3 runs to 14 residues. The germline V and J ends were trimmed by 3 bases and 0 bases, with 5 bases remaining between them. The germline CDR1 and CDR2 sequences are SNHLY and FYNNEI. CDR3 sequence reads: CASSDLATNEKLFF. In DNA form, the CDR3 reads TGTGCCAGCAGTGATCTGGCAACTAATGAAAAACTGTTTTTT.

There are a few counts of this clonotype. This sequence joins TRBV4-1 and TRBJ2-7; maybe TRBD2 (5 bases). The CDR3 has 14 amino acids. Deletions cut 0 bases from V and 5 bases from J, with 11 bases between. Per germline, CDR1 MGHRA and CDR2 YSYEKL. CDR3 sequence reads: CASSQDFLRDEQYV. Written as DNA, the CDR3 is TGCGCCAGCAGCCAAGATTTCCTGCGGGACGAGCAGTACGTC.

This clonotype was counted only a few times. The chain joins TRBV5-1 to TRBJ1-5, with unresolved D. This CDR3 region has 16 residues. Germline CDR1 and CDR2: SGHRS and YFSETQ. V was trimmed by 7 bases and J by 5 bases, leaving 22 bases between them. CDR3 protein: CASALKARNLHQPQHF. The CDR3 nucleotides are TGCGCCAGCGCCCTAAAGGCGCGCAACCTTCATCAGCCCCAGCATTTT. Combining the CDR3 with reference TRBV5-1 and TRBJ1-5 gives the whole variable domain KAGVTQTPRYLIKTRGQQVTLSCSPISGHRSVSWYQQTPGQGLQFLFEYFSETQRNKGNFPGRFSGRQFSNSRSEMNVSTLELGDSALYLCASALKARNLHQPQHFGDGTRLSIL.

This clonotype was detected once. Possible read error: a much larger clone is one base away. The rearrangement joins TRBV30 to TRBJ2-7, with D perhaps TRBD1 (5 bases). CDR3 length: 13 residues. Germline CDR1 and CDR2: GTSNPN and SVGIG (reference sequence). In DNA, the CDR3 is TGTACCTGGAACCAGGGTACACCCTACGAGCAGTACTTC. Its protein product is CTWNQGTPYEQYF.

The chain combines TRBV5-1 with TRBJ2-1; 7 nucleotides match TRBD2. The germline V gene has CDR1 SGHRS and CDR2 YFSETQ. J gave up 3 bases and V 0 bases, and 6 bases lay outside the gene matches. The CDR3 extends over 16 amino acids. CDR3 sequence reads: CASSLGLAQVYNEQFF. The CDR3 DNA follows: TGCGCCAGCAGCTTGGGACTAGCTCAGGTCTACAATGAGCAGTTCTTC.

This clonotype was seen a handful of times. The genes are TRBV27 and TRBJ2-2; D is perhaps TRBD1 (6 bases). Trimming pared 1 base from V and 3 bases from J, leaving 9 bases between. The germline gives CDR1 MNHEY, CDR2 SMNVEV (reference sequence). The CDR3 covers 15 residues. The CDR3 DNA is TGTGCCAGCAGTTTATATGGGGGCGACACCGGGGAGCTGTTTTTT. This translates into CASSLYGGDTGELFF.

The V and J genes are TRBV2 and TRBJ2-5, with 9 bases matching TRBD1. V trimming: 5 bases; J trimming: 4 bases; junction bases outside the gene matches: 5. Per the germline V gene, CDR1 is SNHLY and CDR2 is FYNNEI. The CDR3 runs to 14 residues. CDR3 coding DNA: TGTGCCAGCAGTCGGGACAGGGCTGGAGAGACCCAGTACTTC. Translating gives CASSRDRAGETQYF.

This clonotype was detected only a few times. V usage is TRBV15 and J usage is TRBJ1-5; TRBD1 matches at 10 bases. This CDR3 has 14 residues. Germline CDR1 is LNHNV and CDR2 is YYDKDF (reference sequence). The V segment lost 4 bases and the J segment 8 bases; nucleotides outside the gene matches: 5. CDR3 amino acids: CATSNDRGQEPQHF. The CDR3 coding sequence is TGTGCCACCAGCAATGACAGGGGGCAGGAGCCCCAGCATTTT.

This clonotype was picked up a small number of times. J is TRBJ2-3 and V is TRBV13; 8 bases agree with TRBD2. CDR3 length: 14 amino acids. V lost 5 bases, J lost 4 bases, and 5 bases stayed unmatched. Germline V gives CDR1 PRHDT, CDR2 FYEKMQ (reference sequence). Here the CDR3 reads CASSPGLEADTQYF. CDR3 bases: TGTGCCAGCAGCCCGGGACTAGAGGCAGATACGCAGTATTTT.

In this sample, this clonotype turned up many times. The chain recombines TRBV7-6 with TRBJ2-7; D is ambiguous. There are 15 residues in the CDR3. Germline V CDR1 and CDR2: SGHVS, FNYEAQ. The ends were cut back, 5 bases at V and 3 bases at J, with 17 bases in the middle. DNA for the CDR3: TGTGCCAGCAGCGAGACGCTAGGGAACGTCTACGAGCAGTACTTC. This sequence encodes CASSETLGNVYEQYF.

This clonotype was counted between two and nine times. The chain combines TRBV2 with TRBJ2-4; tentatively, D is TRBD1 (6 bases). There are 15 residues in the CDR3. Deletions cut 2 bases from V and 8 bases from J, with 16 bases between. The V gene's germline CDR1 is SNHLY and CDR2 FYNNEI. CDR3 loop: CASSEWLGRGDIQYF. The CDR3 DNA reads TGTGCCAGCAGTGAATGGTTGGGCAGGGGCGACATTCAGTACTTC.

This clonotype has just a few counts. The chain is built from TRBV5-5 and TRBJ2-7; either TRBD1 or TRBD2 may supply D (5 bases each). Germline CDR1 SGHKS, CDR2 YYEKEE (reference sequence). V shed 5 bases and J shed 3 bases, with 18 bases lying between them. CDR3 length: 15 amino acids. CDR3 protein: CASRGHGSDYYEQYF. DNA for the CDR3: TGTGCCAGCAGAGGACATGGATCAGACTACTACGAGCAGTACTTC.

The rearrangement uses TRBV5-1 and TRBJ1-1; D is uncertain. This CDR3 has 15 residues. Per germline, CDR1 SGHRS and CDR2 YFSETQ. V was clipped by 1 base and J by 0 bases, with 10 bases between them. The CDR3 loop reads CASSLSIAMNTEAFF. Written as DNA, the CDR3 is TGCGCCAGCAGCTTGTCCATCGCCATGAACACTGAAGCTTTCTTT.

This clonotype was picked up a small number of times. The gene calls are TRBV29-1 and TRBJ2-2; a weak D match, TRBD2 (5 bases). Germline loops: CDR1 SQVTM, CDR2 ANQGSEA. This CDR3 contains 14 residues. V shed 1 base and J shed 1 base, with 7 bases lying between them. CDR3: CSVEGTLNTGELFF. The CDR3 DNA follows: TGCAGCGTTGAAGGGACTCTGAACACCGGGGAGCTGTTTTTT.